The text below deals with one T cell receptor beta chain. The sample is drawn from a study of blood T cell repertoires in COVID-19. Study-wide context: The United States, Italy and Spain supplied acute and convalescent COVID-19 samples. The cDNA or gDNA used as material had been derived from T cells, B-cell-depleted T cells, or PBMCs.

Authors' data handling: By means of reference gene primer amplification, nucleated cell counts were estimated. Clones were read by immunoSEQ multiplex PCR, and TCRdb kept only the in-frame ones, dropping some. V, J and clone size reflect that table, while D and trimming were determined from the DNA. The sample lists 150,000 or so clones; roughly 90% were seen once. Trimming cost V 3 bases and J 8 bases, with 14 bases left between them. CDR1 is SEHNR and CDR2 is FQNEAQ in the germline V gene (reference sequence). The CDR3 has 15 amino acids. V is TRBV7-9 and J is TRBJ1-6; possibly TRBD1 for D (5 bases). The sequenced sample was peripheral blood. This receptor was taken from a man aged 25 to 45 with COVID-19, enrolled during active disease. CDR3 sequence (DNA): TGTGCCAGCAGCTTCGCGGAAGGGGTATATTCACCCCTCCACTTT. Its translation is CASSFAEGVYSPLHF.